Listed below are T cell receptor beta chains from one sample, sequenced in a study of blood T cell repertoires in COVID-19. Profiling relied on immunoSEQ multiplex PCR, and the TCRdb table lists in-frame clones only, not all of them. The sample has about 420,000 clones, 70% to 90% seen once. The sample comprised peripheral blood. These receptors originate from a man between 18 and 35 years old with COVID-19, enrolled during active disease. Each CDR3 is given with its conserved first and last residue. D genes are given only for firm matches. Only some rows state a clone size, as once, few, many or a class for expanded clones.

cdr3_nt	cdr3_aa	clone_size	d_call	v_call	j_call
TGTGCCAGCCATTACCAGACAGGGGTCGATGGCTACACCTTC	CASHYQTGVDGYTF	.	TRBD1	TRBV2	TRBJ1-2
TGTGCCAGTAATAGCGATGTGAACACTGAAGCTTTCTTT	CASNSDVNTEAFF	.	.	TRBV19	TRBJ1-1
TGTGCCTGGAGTGTATTACCAGGCCTATACAATGAGCAGTTCTTC	CAWSVLPGLYNEQFF	.	.	TRBV30	TRBJ2-1
TGTGCCAGCAGCTCCCAGACAGGGGCCGGGGAGACCCAGTACTTC	CASSSQTGAGETQYF	.	TRBD1	TRBV9	TRBJ2-5
TGTGCCAGCAGCCGCAAAGCGGGAGGGCTTGTAGATACGCAGTATTTT	CASSRKAGGLVDTQYF	.	TRBD2	TRBV7-2	TRBJ2-3
TGCGCCAGCAGTGATTCACCAACAGGGCTGGGTGGCTACACCTTC	CASSDSPTGLGGYTF	.	.	TRBV10-2	TRBJ1-2
TGTGCCAGCAGCTTCGGACAGCCCTCCTACGAGCAGTACTTC	CASSFGQPSYEQYF	few	.	TRBV7-2	TRBJ2-7
TGTGCCAGCAGGGCGGGACTCATGAACACTGAAGCTTTCTTT	CASRAGLMNTEAFF	.	.	TRBV6-5	TRBJ1-1
TGTGCCAGTAGTAAGGCTAGCGGGACCTACAATGAGCAGTTCTTC	CASSKASGTYNEQFF	.	TRBD2	TRBV19	TRBJ2-1
TGCGCCAGCAGCCAGGGGTTCACGAATTCACCCCTCCACTTT	CASSQGFTNSPLHF	.	.	TRBV5-1	TRBJ1-6
TGTGCCTGGAGCCCCCAGGGCAATCAGCCCCAGCATTTT	CAWSPQGNQPQHF	.	.	TRBV30	TRBJ1-5
TGTGCCAGCACCCCACCTAGTGGGGGGGCGAGCACAGATACGCAGTATTTT	CASTPPSGGASTDTQYF	.	.	TRBV27	TRBJ2-3
TGTGCCAGCATTTTTCCGCCCAGCGGGGAGCTGTTTTTT	CASIFPPSGELFF	.	.	TRBV6-5	TRBJ2-2
TGCGCCAGCAGCTGGCAGGGCACCGGGGAGCTGTTTTTT	CASSWQGTGELFF	.	.	TRBV5-1	TRBJ2-2
TGTGCCAGCACCCGAGCGGGGGCGGGCACCGGGGAGCTGTTTTTT	CASTRAGAGTGELFF	.	TRBD2	TRBV6-6	TRBJ2-2
TGTGCCAGCAGCTTGGGACAGGGGACTGGCTACACCTTC	CASSLGQGTGYTF	.	TRBD1	TRBV5-4	TRBJ1-2
TGTGCCAGCTCACTTATCGGGACAGGGAACACTGAAGCTTTCTTT	CASSLIGTGNTEAFF	.	TRBD1	TRBV18	TRBJ1-1
TGTGCCAGCAGCTTTGGACAGGGGCCGCAGTACTTC	CASSFGQGPQYF	.	TRBD1	TRBV5-8	TRBJ2-7
TGTGCCAGCACAAAGACACCGAACACTGAAGCTTTCTTT	CASTKTPNTEAFF	.	.	TRBV2	TRBJ1-1
TGTGCCAGCAGTGTCAACAGGCTAGCCAAAAACATTCAGTACTTC	CASSVNRLAKNIQYF	once	.	TRBV2	TRBJ2-4
TGCAGCGCCACACAGGGAGTATTTGGCTACACCTTC	CSATQGVFGYTF	.	.	TRBV29-1	TRBJ1-2
TGTGCCAGCAGCTTATCTCTAGCGGGAGATTACAATGAGCAGTTCTTC	CASSLSLAGDYNEQFF	.	TRBD2	TRBV11-2	TRBJ2-1
TGTGCCATCAGAGGGAGTGGCTACACCTTC	CAIRGSGYTF	.	.	TRBV10-3	TRBJ1-2
TGCGCCAGCAGCCCCCCGGGGTTTAGGGTCGAGCAGTACTTC	CASSPPGFRVEQYF	once	.	TRBV4-1	TRBJ2-7
TGTGCCAGCAGCCAAGGACAGGGGATGTCAGATACGCAGTATTTT	CASSQGQGMSDTQYF	.	TRBD1	TRBV3-1/TRBV3-2	TRBJ2-3
TGTGCCAGTAGGACGCAGGGGGTTAACTATGGCTACACCTTC	CASRTQGVNYGYTF	.	TRBD1	TRBV19	TRBJ1-2
TGCGCCAGCAGCCACTCGGGACAGGGGATATACGAGCAGTACTTC	CASSHSGQGIYEQYF	.	TRBD1	TRBV4-1	TRBJ2-7
TGTGCCAGCAGGAGGACAGGGGCAACTAACTATGGCTACACCTTC	CASRRTGATNYGYTF	.	TRBD1	TRBV27	TRBJ1-2
TGTGCCAGCAGCATTGACAGGGGTGGTGAAAAACTGTTTTTT	CASSIDRGGEKLFF	.	TRBD1	TRBV5-6	TRBJ1-4
TGTGCCAGCGGCCGGGACTCCACCCTTAACTATGGCTACACCTTC	CASGRDSTLNYGYTF	.	.	TRBV2	TRBJ1-2
TGTGCCAGCAGTTCCCCGTCGGGGAGAAACGACTATGGCTACACCTTC	CASSSPSGRNDYGYTF	few	.	TRBV6-5	TRBJ1-2
TGTGCCAGCAGTTTATGCGCGGGGGGGGATGAAAAACTGTTTTTT	CASSLCAGGDEKLFF	.	.	TRBV27	TRBJ1-4
TGCGCCAGCAGCCGAGCGGGATCGGGGAATGAGCAGTTCTTC	CASSRAGSGNEQFF	.	TRBD2	TRBV4-1	TRBJ2-1
TGTGCCAGCAGTCCCCGACAGGGGAATCAGCCCCAGCATTTT	CASSPRQGNQPQHF	.	TRBD1	TRBV27	TRBJ1-5
TGTGCCAGCAGCTTGTTCTCTGGCGAGACCCAGTACTTC	CASSLFSGETQYF	once	.	TRBV5-4	TRBJ2-5
TGTGCCAGCAGTGTTCAAGGTGCCGACAGGGCGTCTTGGAGCTCCTATGGCTACACCTTC	CASSVQGADRASWSSYGYTF	.	TRBD1	TRBV6-1	TRBJ1-2
TGTGCCTGGAGCTCCGGGACAGGCAGGACAGATACGCAGTATTTT	CAWSSGTGRTDTQYF	once	TRBD1	TRBV30	TRBJ2-3
TGTGCCAGCAGTGAACAGGGGGCTTTGAAGACCCAGTACTTC	CASSEQGALKTQYF	.	TRBD1	TRBV6-1	TRBJ2-5
TGCGCCAGCAGTGAGTCTTATCCGGGTAATTCACCCCTCCACTTT	CASSESYPGNSPLHF	.	.	TRBV10-2	TRBJ1-6
TGTGCCAGCAGCCAAGCGCGGGCAAGCACAGATACGCAGTATTTT	CASSQARASTDTQYF	.	.	TRBV4-2	TRBJ2-3
TGTGCCAGCAGCTTGACTCCTCCTAGCGCGCCCCGCGAGCAGTACTTC	CASSLTPPSAPREQYF	.	.	TRBV7-6	TRBJ2-7
TGTGCCAGCAGCCCCGGGTTACAGGGAGAGCAGTTCTTC	CASSPGLQGEQFF	.	.	TRBV7-9	TRBJ2-1
TGCAGCGTTGAGAGATGGGACAGGGGGAACACTGAAGCTTTCTTT	CSVERWDRGNTEAFF	.	TRBD1	TRBV29-1	TRBJ1-1